These 20 T cell receptor beta chains share one sample of origin, sequenced in a study of shared clonotypes between healthy human individuals. Generated by immunoSEQ multiplex PCR, the TCRdb table keeps only in-frame clones and is missing some. The sample includes 950,000 to 1,300,000 clones, around 76% of them seen just once. Sequences were obtained from memory CD4+ T cells sorted from blood. Subset meaning: CD45RA-negative fraction. The source of these receptors is a man aged 18 to 29 in good health.

This chain uses TRBV18 with TRBJ2-7, with D tentatively TRBD2 (5 bases). V was clipped by 6 bases and J by 7 bases, with 19 bases between them. Germline lookup yields CDR1 KGHSH and CDR2 LQKENI. The CDR3 totals 14 residues. The CDR3 here is CASSDNQEVREQYF. In DNA, the CDR3 is TGTGCCAGCTCTGACAATCAGGAGGTGAGGGAGCAGTACTTC.

This chain joins TRBV7-8 and TRBJ1-2, with no clear D. Trimming cost V 7 bases and J 8 bases, with 17 bases left between them. Germline V gene data show CDR1 as SGHVS and CDR2 as FQNEAQ. This CDR3 spans 13 amino acids. CDR3: CASTPGGRAGYTF. CDR3 nucleotides: TGTGCCAGCACCCCAGGCGGGCGCGCAGGCTACACCTTC.

The gene calls are TRBV2 and TRBJ2-1; D is possibly TRBD1 (7 bases). V was trimmed by 1 base and J by 9 bases, leaving 19 bases between them. Germline loops: CDR1 SNHLY, CDR2 FYNNEI. This CDR3 region has 16 residues. The CDR3 protein is CASSEVELAEGAEQFF. CDR3 nucleotides: TGTGCCAGCAGTGAAGTGGAGTTAGCGGAGGGGGCTGAGCAGTTCTTC.

The rearrangement uses TRBV5-6 and TRBJ2-7, with 12 bases fitting TRBD1. Germline V gives CDR1 SGHDT, CDR2 YYEEEE. The trim removed 2 bases at V and 2 bases at J, leaving 2 bases unmatched. The CDR3 totals 15 residues. In nucleotides, the CDR3 is TGTGCCAGCAGCTTCGGGACAGGGGGCGCCTACGAGCAGTACTTC. Translating gives CASSFGTGGAYEQYF. The variable domain in full, completed from reference TRBV5-6 and TRBJ2-7, reads DAGVTQSPTHLIKTRGQQVTLRCSPKSGHDTVSWYQQALGQGPQFIFQYYEEEERQRGNFPDRFSGHQFPNYSSELNVNALLLGDSALYLCASSFGTGGAYEQYFGPGTRLTVT.

On this clone itself: Additional DNA sequences in this sample encode the identical CDR3. The chain has TRBV6-5 and TRBJ1-2; D possibly corresponds to TRBD1 (5 bases). Deletions cut 5 bases from V and 8 bases from J, with 9 bases between. Germline assignment: CDR1 MNHEY and CDR2 SVGAGI. This CDR3 is 11 amino acids long. For the CDR3, the DNA is TGTGCCAGCAGTGAGGGGTACGGCTACACCTTC. It is translated as CASSEGYGYTF.

This chain uses TRBV11-3 with TRBJ2-7; the D call may be TRBD1 or TRBD2 (5 bases each). The V end lost 5 bases, the J end lost 3 bases, and 11 bases lay between the germline ends. This CDR3 spans 13 amino acids. The germline V gene encodes CDR1 SGHNT and CDR2 YENEEA. The CDR3 DNA is TGTGCCAGCAGCCTCGGGACGGACTACGAGCAGTACTTC. Amino acids: CASSLGTDYEQYF.

The chain recombines TRBV19 with TRBJ2-1; 9 bases map to TRBD1. Per the germline V gene, CDR1 is LNHDA and CDR2 is SQIVND (reference sequence). Losses at the gene ends were 6 bases for V and 4 bases for J; bases not matched to a gene: 7. This CDR3 contains 15 residues. The CDR3 DNA follows: TGTGCCAGTAGAACTCCGGGACAGGGATACAATGAGCAGTTCTTC. This gives the protein CASRTPGQGYNEQFF.

With respect to this clone: This same CDR3 is encoded by further DNA sequences in the sample. This sequence joins TRBV18 and TRBJ2-7; TRBD1 is a possible D gene (6 bases). There are 13 residues in the CDR3. V lost 6 bases to trimming and J lost 0 bases, with 9 bases between them. The germline V gene encodes CDR1 KGHSH and CDR2 LQKENI. The CDR3 reads CASSRDTSYEQYF. CDR3 in DNA: TGTGCCAGCTCGAGGGACACCTCCTACGAGCAGTACTTC.

The genes are TRBV19 and TRBJ2-4, with 7 bases identical to TRBD2. The CDR3 runs to 16 residues. Germline assignment: CDR1 LNHDA and CDR2 SQIVND (reference sequence). The junction had 14 bases not matched to a gene; V was cut back by 4 bases and J by 8 bases. The CDR3 DNA sequence: TGTGCCAGTAGTAACCCCGCGCGGGGGTCTTCGGACATTCAGTACTTC. This gives the protein CASSNPARGSSDIQYF.

The V gene is TRBV10-3, the J gene TRBJ2-7, with D perhaps matching TRBD1 or TRBD2 (6 bases each). V gave up 8 bases and J gave up 0 bases, with 14 bases separating them. The CDR3 totals 14 residues. In germline, CDR1 is ENHRY, CDR2 SYGVKD. The CDR3: CAIGGGASSYEQYF. The CDR3 DNA reads TGTGCCATCGGGGGCGGGGCAAGCTCCTACGAGCAGTACTTC.

J is TRBJ1-2 and V is TRBV4-1; TRBD1 might be the D (5 bases). Trimming cost V 1 base and J 1 base, with 10 bases left between them. This CDR3 region has 15 residues. Germline CDR1 and CDR2: MGHRA and YSYEKL. The CDR3 reads CASSQGGQSNYGYTF. The CDR3 nucleotides are TGCGCCAGCAGCCAAGGGGGCCAAAGTAACTATGGCTACACCTTC.

The rearrangement links TRBV25-1 to TRBJ2-1, with a weak D call TRBD1 (5 bases). Germline values: CDR1 MGHDK, CDR2 SYGVNS. V was trimmed by 2 bases and J by 5 bases, leaving 19 bases between them. The CDR3 contains 17 residues. CDR3 protein: CASSEQLKGNRNNEQFF. In nucleotides, the CDR3 is TGTGCCAGCAGTGAACAGCTCAAGGGGAATCGGAACAATGAGCAGTTCTTC. Drawing the rest from reference TRBV25-1 and TRBJ2-1, the complete variable domain is EADIYQTPRYLVIGTGKKITLECSQTMGHDKMYWYQQDPGMELHLIHYSYGVNSTEKGDLSSESTVSRIRTEHFPLTLESARPSHTSQYLCASSEQLKGNRNNEQFFGPGTRLTVL.

The chain employs TRBV28 and TRBJ2-7; the D call may be TRBD1 or TRBD2 (5 bases each). Germline-derived CDR1 and CDR2 are MDHEN and SYDVKM. V lost 6 bases, J lost 6 bases, and 21 bases lay in between. The CDR3 is made up of 15 amino acids. CDR3 amino acids: CASRPSGTQSSEQYF. As DNA, the CDR3 is TGTGCCAGCAGGCCCTCCGGGACCCAATCGTCCGAGCAGTACTTC.

In this sample, this clone turned up a few times. The V gene is TRBV6-1, the J gene TRBJ1-6; unclear D gene. This CDR3 has 14 amino acids. The germline V and J ends were trimmed by 4 bases and 7 bases, with 11 bases remaining between them. CDR1 and CDR2 from the germline V gene are MNHNS and SASEGT. This CDR3 is CASSGRSMNSPLHF. CDR3 sequence (DNA): TGTGCCAGCAGTGGACGATCGATGAATTCACCCCTCCACTTT.

This clone was seen a few times. V and J are TRBV30 and TRBJ1-3, with D uncertain. CDR1 is GTSNPN and CDR2 is SVGIG in the germline V gene (reference sequence). Trimming cost V 1 base and J 0 bases, with 13 bases left between them. This CDR3 region has 16 residues. The CDR3 region is CAWSAHSSPSGNTIYF. The CDR3 DNA is TGTGCCTGGAGTGCGCACTCGTCCCCCTCTGGAAACACCATATATTTT.

V and J are TRBV10-2 and TRBJ2-3; no firm D call. The CDR3 has 17 amino acids. Germline V gene lookup returns CDR1 WSHSY and CDR2 SAAADI. V was trimmed by 3 bases and J by 4 bases, leaving 20 bases between them. CDR3 sequence reads: CASSEFKGKAWADTQYF. The CDR3 DNA reads as TGCGCCAGCAGTGAATTTAAAGGGAAAGCGTGGGCAGATACGCAGTATTTT.

The chain couples TRBV5-1 to TRBJ1-2; 7 nucleotides align to TRBD1. The CDR3 consists of 15 residues. Germline CDR1 is SGHRS and CDR2 is YFSETQ. V shed 4 bases and J 6 bases; nucleotides not matched to a gene: 12. CDR3 sequence reads: CASSLTGVMENGYTF. The CDR3 DNA is TGCGCCAGCAGCCTCACAGGGGTAATGGAGAATGGCTACACCTTC.

This clone was found a few times. The chain uses TRBV6-1 and TRBJ2-3, with TRBD2 matching 11 bases. This CDR3 comprises 15 residues. The trim removed 7 bases at V and 6 bases at J, leaving 9 bases unmatched. CDR1 and CDR2 (germline): MNHNS, SASEGT. Here the CDR3 reads CASITSGGRGDTQYF. The CDR3 nucleotides are TGTGCCAGCATAACTAGCGGGGGACGGGGGGATACGCAGTATTTT.

This sequence joins TRBV6-1 and TRBJ2-1; 10 bases are a match to TRBD2. V gave up 7 bases and J gave up 4 bases; unmatched junction bases: 1. Per germline, CDR1 MNHNS and CDR2 SASEGT. The CDR3 has 13 amino acids. DNA for the CDR3: TGTGCCAGCACACTAGCGGGGTACAATGAGCAGTTCTTC. It specifies CASTLAGYNEQFF.

J is TRBJ2-1 and V is TRBV27, with 8 bases identical to TRBD2. CDR3 length equals 13 residues. Germline trimming cut 5 bases from V and 9 bases from J; bases unmatched to any gene: 6. Per germline, CDR1 MNHEY and CDR2 SMNVEV (reference sequence). CDR3 in DNA: TGTGCCAGCAGTCCCCGACTAGCGATTGAGCAGTTCTTC. This gives the protein CASSPRLAIEQFF.